These T cell receptor beta chains were read from a single sample in a study of cytomegalovirus exposure and HLA in healthy donors. Measured with immunoSEQ multiplex PCR; TCRdb has only the in-frame clones, and not every one. Found here are 150,000 to 180,000 clones, 75% to 90% of them singletons; the top ten hold more than 20%. The source material was PBMCs. These receptors were taken from a young man in good health and CMV-seropositive. Both conserved end residues are part of each CDR3. The D gene is left open where the match is weak. Size values are once, few and many counts, or a class for expanded clones, and some rows have none.

clone_size d_call j_call v_call cdr3_aa cdr3_nt
few TRBD2 TRBJ2-7 TRBV10-3 CAIKKAGGFEQYF TGTGCCATCAAAAAGGCGGGAGGGTTCGAGCAGTACTTC
. TRBD1 TRBJ1-1 TRBV9 CASSVGSGQGLMNTEAFF TGTGCCAGCAGCGTAGGTTCGGGACAGGGGTTAATGAACACTGAAGCTTTCTTT
. TRBD2 TRBJ2-2 TRBV11-2 CASSDSGRSVGELFF TGTGCCAGCAGCGATAGCGGGAGGTCTGTCGGGGAGCTGTTTTTT
. . TRBJ2-7 TRBV6-1 CASGVGGSYEQYF TGTGCCAGCGGGGTTGGAGGCTCCTACGAGCAGTACTTC
. . TRBJ1-3 TRBV4-3 CASSQDIRRTGNTIYF TGCGCCAGCAGCCAAGATATCCGGAGGACTGGAAACACCATATATTTT
. . TRBJ2-1 TRBV4-1 CASSQESALAYNEQFF TGCGCCAGCAGCCAAGAAAGTGCGCTAGCGTACAATGAGCAGTTCTTC
. TRBD1 TRBJ1-1 TRBV7-9 CASSLGEDRAEF TGTGCCAGCAGCTTAGGGGAGGACAGGGCCGAATTT
. . TRBJ2-3 TRBV10-3 CAIFRGEDTTDTQYF TGTGCCATCTTCCGAGGGGAGGATACCACAGATACGCAGTATTTT
. TRBD2 TRBJ2-7 TRBV7-3 CASSPTSGTPEQYF TGTGCCAGCAGCCCGACTAGCGGGACCCCCGAGCAGTACTTC
. TRBD2 TRBJ2-7 TRBV5-1 CASSPDLALAGLNEQYF TGCGCCAGCAGCCCTGACTTGGCGCTAGCGGGATTAAACGAGCAGTACTTC
. . TRBJ1-5 TRBV7-9 CASSLGQAKTHSNQPQHF TGTGCCAGCAGCTTAGGACAGGCGAAAACCCATAGCAATCAGCCCCAGCATTTT
. . TRBJ2-2 TRBV7-9 CASSLLTGELFF TGTGCCAGCAGCTTACTGACCGGGGAGCTGTTTTTT
many . TRBJ1-1 TRBV6-5 CASRKRQIGTEAFF TGTGCCAGCAGAAAGAGACAGATCGGCACTGAAGCTTTCTTT
. . TRBJ2-3 TRBV6-1 CATGESWEYGTQYF TGTGCCACTGGGGAGTCGTGGGAGTACGGTACGCAGTATTTT
. . TRBJ2-1 TRBV6-5 CASSYRDYNEQFF TGTGCCAGCAGTTACCGGGACTACAATGAGCAGTTCTTC
. TRBD2 TRBJ2-2 TRBV5-1 CASSLAGGNTGELFF TGCGCCAGCAGCTTGGCGGGAGGGAACACCGGGGAGCTGTTTTTT
. . TRBJ1-2 TRBV5-6 CASSAFWVGSGGYTF TGTGCCAGCAGCGCCTTTTGGGTGGGTTCGGGTGGCTACACCTTC
. . TRBJ1-4 TRBV6-1 CASSEGGAKVKLFF TGTGCCAGCAGTGAGGGAGGGGCTAAGGTAAAACTGTTTTTT
. . TRBJ2-3 TRBV2 CASSASGGTDTQYF TGTGCCAGCAGCGCTTCGGGGGGCACAGATACGCAGTATTTT
. . TRBJ1-3 TRBV4-3 CASSQGAGVRSGNTIYF TGCGCCAGCAGCCAAGGGGCAGGGGTCCGTTCTGGAAACACCATATATTTT
once . TRBJ2-2 TRBV19 CASRIRRARDTGELFF TGTGCCAGTAGGATACGGCGGGCGAGAGACACCGGGGAGCTGTTTTTT
. . TRBJ2-3 TRBV6-4 CASSNAGGDTQYF TGTGCCAGCAGTAACGCCGGAGGGGACACGCAGTATTTT
many . TRBJ2-1 TRBV29-1 CSVDSEERIGNEQFF TGCAGCGTTGACTCGGAGGAGCGTATTGGGAATGAGCAGTTCTTC
. . TRBJ2-1 TRBV6-5 CASRYRTGPINEQFF TGTGCCAGCAGGTATAGAACGGGTCCAATCAATGAGCAGTTCTTC
. . TRBJ2-7 TRBV18 CASSPRGTLNYEQYF TGTGCCAGCTCACCACGGGGGACTTTAAACTACGAGCAGTACTTC
. . TRBJ1-1 TRBV6-5 CASSPLTGFFTEAFF TGTGCCAGCAGTCCCCTTACAGGGTTCTTCACTGAAGCTTTCTTT
. TRBD1 TRBJ1-1 TRBV6-6 CASSYAGQAPNTEAFF TGTGCCAGCAGCTACGCCGGACAGGCACCGAACACTGAAGCTTTCTTT
. . TRBJ1-1 TRBV2 CASGARSLNTEAFF TGTGCCAGCGGGGCCCGGTCGTTGAACACTGAAGCTTTCTTT
. . TRBJ2-7 TRBV5-6 CASSLLVSGVYEQYF TGTGCCAGCAGCTTGCTGGTCTCGGGGGTCTACGAGCAGTACTTC
few . TRBJ2-7 TRBV2 CATRQDSYEQYF TGTGCCACCCGACAGGACTCCTACGAGCAGTACTTC
. TRBD1 TRBJ2-7 TRBV7-6 CASSLVQGESSYEQYF TGTGCCAGCAGCTTAGTACAGGGGGAATCCTCCTACGAGCAGTACTTC
. TRBD2 TRBJ2-1 TRBV27 CASSSGTSGSANEQFF TGTGCCAGCAGTTCGGGGACTAGCGGGAGTGCGAATGAGCAGTTCTTC
. . TRBJ1-6 TRBV27 CASRVGAGAVGNSPLHF TGTGCCAGCAGGGTCGGGGCAGGGGCTGTTGGGAATTCACCCCTCCACTTT
. TRBD1 TRBJ2-6 TRBV2 CASRARQGSGANVLTF TGTGCCAGCAGAGCCCGACAGGGCTCTGGGGCCAACGTCCTGACTTTC
. . TRBJ1-1 TRBV15 CATSREPYSGGTEAFF TGTGCCACCAGCAGAGAGCCCTACAGCGGTGGCACTGAAGCTTTCTTT
. . TRBJ1-2 TRBV7-2 CASSFSHSYGYTF TGTGCCAGCAGCTTTAGCCACTCCTATGGCTACACCTTC
once . TRBJ1-2 TRBV29-1 CSVDPGPLEDGYTF TGCAGCGTTGATCCGGGTCCCCTGGAGGATGGCTACACCTTC
. TRBD2 TRBJ2-1 TRBV2 CASSERSGGYYEQFF TGTGCCAGCAGTGAACGTAGCGGGGGTTACTATGAGCAGTTCTTC
. . TRBJ2-7 TRBV7-2 CASSLAGAPYEQYF TGTGCCAGCAGCTTAGCGGGGGCTCCCTACGAGCAGTACTTC
. TRBD1 TRBJ1-4 TRBV7-2 CASSTRTGGNEKLFF TGTGCCAGCAGCACAAGGACAGGGGGTAATGAAAAACTGTTTTTT
few TRBD2 TRBJ2-2 TRBV11-2 CASRPWTSGSGTGELFF TGTGCCAGCAGACCTTGGACTAGCGGTTCGGGCACCGGGGAGCTGTTTTTT
. TRBD1 TRBJ2-7 TRBV5-4 CASSFRDRGNYEQYF TGTGCCAGCAGCTTCCGGGACAGGGGGAACTACGAGCAGTACTTC
. . TRBJ2-7 TRBV7-2 CASSPGVAYEQYF TGTGCCAGCAGCCCGGGGGTAGCCTACGAGCAGTACTTC
. TRBD1 TRBJ2-1 TRBV7-3 CASSLGQGHNEQFF TGTGCCAGCAGCTTGGGACAGGGGCACAATGAGCAGTTCTTC
. . TRBJ1-2 TRBV25-1 CASSPWARGHYGYTF TGTGCCAGCAGCCCCTGGGCCAGGGGTCACTATGGCTACACCTTC
few . TRBJ2-7 TRBV15 CATSRELYYEQYF TGTGCTACTTCCCGGGAGCTTTACTACGAGCAGTACTTC
. . TRBJ1-2 TRBV7-2 CASSHDRLYGYTF TGTGCCAGCAGCCACGACAGGTTATATGGCTACACCTTC
once TRBD2 TRBJ2-3 TRBV9 CASSSGDATDTQYF TGTGCCAGCTCTAGCGGGGACGCCACAGATACGCAGTATTTT
. TRBD1 TRBJ2-5 TRBV28 CASSSTGAGGETQYF TGTGCCAGCAGTTCCACAGGGGCAGGGGGAGAGACCCAGTACTTC
. TRBD1 TRBJ2-7 TRBV6-4 CASSRQGGTGVREQYF TGTGCCAGCAGTAGACAGGGGGGGACAGGGGTCCGCGAGCAGTACTTC
. TRBD1 TRBJ2-2 TRBV25-1 CASSAPGQGVAGELFF TGTGCCAGCAGTGCTCCGGGACAGGGGGTTGCCGGGGAGCTGTTTTTT
. TRBD1 TRBJ1-1 TRBV4-3 CASTRGAGDTEAFF TGCGCCAGCACCAGGGGGGCGGGTGACACTGAAGCTTTCTTT
. TRBD2 TRBJ2-1 TRBV7-3 CASSFNGGAGDEQFF TGTGCCAGCAGCTTCAACGGGGGGGCCGGCGATGAGCAGTTCTTC
. . TRBJ2-3 TRBV9 CASSVVAGLWADTQYF TGTGCCAGCAGCGTAGTAGCCGGTCTTTGGGCAGATACGCAGTATTTT
. TRBD1 TRBJ1-1 TRBV7-6 CASSPWTGTEAFF TGTGCCAGCAGCCCTTGGACAGGCACTGAAGCTTTCTTT
. . TRBJ1-5 TRBV2 CASSESQVNQPQHF TGTGCCAGCAGTGAATCACAGGTCAATCAGCCCCAGCATTTT
. . TRBJ1-2 TRBV6-5 CASSYWQGVTYGYTF TGTGCCAGCAGTTACTGGCAGGGTGTAACCTATGGCTACACCTTC
. . TRBJ1-1 TRBV11-2 CASSSLTTEAFF TGTGCCAGCAGCTCCCTAACCACTGAAGCTTTCTTT